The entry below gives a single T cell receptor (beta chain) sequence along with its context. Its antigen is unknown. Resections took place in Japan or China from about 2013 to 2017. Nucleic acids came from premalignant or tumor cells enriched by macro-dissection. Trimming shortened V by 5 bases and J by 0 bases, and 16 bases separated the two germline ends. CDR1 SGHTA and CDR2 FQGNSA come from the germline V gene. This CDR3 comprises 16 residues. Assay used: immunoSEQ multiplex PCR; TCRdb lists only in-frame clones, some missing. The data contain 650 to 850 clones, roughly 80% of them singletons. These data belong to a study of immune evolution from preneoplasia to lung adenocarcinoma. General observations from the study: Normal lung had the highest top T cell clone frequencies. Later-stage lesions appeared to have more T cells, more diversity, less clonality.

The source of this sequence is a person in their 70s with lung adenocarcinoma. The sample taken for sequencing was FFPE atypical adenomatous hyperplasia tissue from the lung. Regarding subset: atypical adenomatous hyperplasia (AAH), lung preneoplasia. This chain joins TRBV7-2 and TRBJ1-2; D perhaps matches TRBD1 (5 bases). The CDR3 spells CASSPRGSYSNYGYTF. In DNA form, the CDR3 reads TGTGCCAGCAGCCCCCGGGGGTCCTACTCTAACTATGGCTACACCTTC.